These 10 T cell receptor beta chains came from one sample sequenced in a study of neoadjuvant anti-PD-1 for oral cavity cancer. This table comes from immunoSEQ multiplex PCR, and its TCRdb copy is limited to in-frame clones, with some not included. The sample consists of about 37,000 clones, more than 35% of them appearing once. Described time point: after neoadjuvant nivolumab, at surgical resection. The sample consisted of tumor tissue, taken after nivolumab (anti-PD-1) treatment. These receptors were obtained from a person between 40 and 85 years old with oral cavity squamous cell carcinoma.

At least ten counts were recorded for this clone. The chain links TRBV2 to TRBJ1-1; a possible D gene is TRBD1 (5 bases). CDR1 and CDR2 (germline): SNHLY, FYNNEI. Between the trimmed V and J ends, which lost 6 bases and 2 bases, there was a span of 19 bases. This CDR3 comprises 16 residues. The CDR3 spells CASRVSGRRTNTEAFF. Written as DNA, the CDR3 is TGTGCCAGCAGGGTTTCAGGGAGGAGAACCAACACTGAAGCTTTCTTT.

Turning to this clone: This sample also contains other DNA sequences that code for the same CDR3. The V and J genes are TRBV27 and TRBJ1-2; D perhaps matches TRBD1 (5 bases). CDR1 and CDR2 from the germline V gene are MNHEY and SMNVEV (reference sequence). This CDR3 contains 13 residues. V was trimmed by 2 bases and J by 3 bases, leaving 7 bases between them. CDR3 residues: CASSLQGDYGYTF. The CDR3 DNA follows: TGTGCCAGCAGTTTACAGGGTGACTATGGCTACACCTTC.

V is TRBV7-9 and J is TRBJ2-7; 13 bases map to TRBD2. Germline trimming cut 6 bases from V and 7 bases from J; bases unmatched to any gene: 9. CDR1 SEHNR and CDR2 FQNEAQ come from the germline V gene (reference sequence). This CDR3 contains 15 residues. CDR3 loop: CASREPGLAGMEQYF. The CDR3 DNA reads TGTGCCAGCAGGGAGCCGGGACTAGCGGGGATGGAGCAGTACTTC.

This clone occurred many times. The J gene is TRBJ2-7, the V gene TRBV19; 7 bases map to TRBD1. Germline CDR1 LNHDA, CDR2 SQIVND (reference sequence). Germline trimming cut 6 bases from V and 6 bases from J; bases unmatched to any gene: 8. The CDR3 is 13 residues long. CDR3 bases: TGTGCCAGTAGCTCCGACAGGGCCGGCGAGCAGTACTTC. Protein: CASSSDRAGEQYF.

This clone was seen many times. The chain uses TRBV2 and TRBJ2-2; 7 positions match TRBD2. There are 15 residues in the CDR3. Germline V gives CDR1 SNHLY, CDR2 FYNNEI. The V gene end was trimmed by 6 bases and the J gene end by 4 bases; junction bases not matched to a gene: 8. The CDR3 reads CASREGGALTGELFF. The CDR3 coding sequence is TGTGCCAGCAGGGAGGGAGGGGCCCTCACCGGGGAGCTGTTTTTT. The variable domain in full, completed from reference TRBV2 and TRBJ2-2, reads EPEVTQTPSHQVTQMGQEVILRCVPISNHLYFYWYRQILGQKVEFLVSFYNNEISEKSEIFDDQFSVERPDGSNFTLKIRSTKLEDSAMYFCASREGGALTGELFFGEGSRLTVL.

This clone was counted between two and nine times. The gene calls are TRBV28 and TRBJ1-4; D not certain. V was trimmed by 4 bases and J by 4 bases, leaving 7 bases between them. Germline CDR1 and CDR2: MDHEN and SYDVKM. This CDR3 is built from 13 residues. CDR3 nucleotide sequence: TGTGCCAGCAGTTCCCCGGTTAATGAAAAACTGTTTTTT. Translated: CASSSPVNEKLFF. The complete variable domain, with remaining parts taken from reference TRBV28 and TRBJ1-4, reads DVKVTQSSRYLVKRTGEKVFLECVQDMDHENMFWYRQDPGLGLRLIYFSYDVKMKEKGDIPEGYSVSREKKERFSLILESASTNQTSMYLCASSSPVNEKLFFGSGTQLSVL.

The chain employs TRBV6-6 and TRBJ1-2; 8 nucleotides line up with TRBD1. V was pared by 5 bases and J by 3 bases, with 5 bases of the junction left unmatched. There are 14 residues in the CDR3. Germline V lookup: CDR1 MNHNY, CDR2 SVGAGI (reference sequence). The CDR3 DNA is TGTGCCAGCAGTCACGGACAGGGAGACTATGGCTACACCTTC. Translated, it gives CASSHGQGDYGYTF.

In this sample, this clone turned up a few times. The J gene is TRBJ1-2, the V gene TRBV30; D may be TRBD1 (5 bases). The CDR3 is made up of 13 amino acids. Germline loops: CDR1 GTSNPN, CDR2 SVGIG (reference sequence). Deletions cut 0 bases from V and 6 bases from J, with 11 bases between. This CDR3 reads CAWSVSGRHGYTF. The CDR3 DNA follows: TGTGCCTGGAGTGTATCAGGGAGGCATGGCTACACCTTC.

This chain links TRBV30 with TRBJ2-3; either TRBD1 or TRBD2 may supply D (6 bases each). Germline CDR1 GTSNPN, CDR2 SVGIG (reference sequence). This CDR3 has 15 residues. Trimming removed 5 bases from V and 2 bases from J, with 17 bases in between. The CDR3 DNA reads TGTGCCTGGGCCCCTGGCCGGGGGCCCACAGATACGCAGTATTTT. It yields the protein CAWAPGRGPTDTQYF.

The rearrangement links TRBV30 to TRBJ2-6; TRBD2 agrees at 10 bases. Germline lookup yields CDR1 GTSNPN and CDR2 SVGIG (reference sequence). CDR3 size: 17 residues. J lost 4 bases, V lost 2 bases, and 8 bases had no gene match. The CDR3 loop reads CAWSKLAGSAGANVLTF. DNA for the CDR3: TGTGCCTGGAGTAAACTAGCGGGAAGTGCGGGGGCCAACGTCCTGACTTTC.